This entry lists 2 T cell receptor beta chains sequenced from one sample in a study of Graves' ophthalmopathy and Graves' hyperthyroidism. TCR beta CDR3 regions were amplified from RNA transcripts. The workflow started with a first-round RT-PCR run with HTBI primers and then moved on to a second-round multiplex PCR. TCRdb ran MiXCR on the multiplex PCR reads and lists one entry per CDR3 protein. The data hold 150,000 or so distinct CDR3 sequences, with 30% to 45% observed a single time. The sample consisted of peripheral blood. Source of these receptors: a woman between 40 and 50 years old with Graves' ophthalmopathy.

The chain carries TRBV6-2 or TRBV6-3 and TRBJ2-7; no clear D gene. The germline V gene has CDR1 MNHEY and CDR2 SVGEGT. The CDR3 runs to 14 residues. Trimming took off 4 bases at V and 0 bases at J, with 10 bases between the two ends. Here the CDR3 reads CASSSGPNSYEQYF. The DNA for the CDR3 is TGTGCCAGCAGTTCCGGCCCGAACTCCTACGAGCAGTACTTC.

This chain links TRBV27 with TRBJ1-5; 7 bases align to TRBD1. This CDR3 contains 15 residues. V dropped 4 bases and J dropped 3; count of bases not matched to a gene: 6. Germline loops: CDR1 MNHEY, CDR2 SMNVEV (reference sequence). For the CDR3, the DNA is TGTGCCAGCAGTTCTTTACAGGGGCCCAATCAGCCCCAGCATTTT. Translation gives CASSSLQGPNQPQHF.